This T cell receptor gamma chain was sequenced for a study of γδ T cells in repeated Plasmodium falciparum infection. As for the study in general: Samples were taken at baseline, before some infections, and 21 days after each. Study-wide results and caveats: One small rural Malian village, predominantly a single ethnic group, supplied the cohort.

This clone came up a few times. The antigen is undetermined. The protein that TCRdb holds for this DNA derives from a much larger clone and differs from the translated DNA at residue 9, which likely indicates a read error; the protein shown here is translated from the DNA. Gammadelta T cells were flow-sorted from PBMC into Vgamma9/Vdelta2+ and Vdelta2-negative populations for bulk analysis. J was trimmed by 4 bases and V by 0 bases; bases with no gene match: 15. Germline CDR1 reads VTNTFY; CDR2 reads YDVSTARD (reference sequence). CDR3 size: 17 residues. Each sorted gammadelta sample had TRG and TRD chains sequenced. With CATT, TCRdb re-called clones from the multiplex PCR reads. The sample has about 14,000 gamma-chain clones, around 1.6% seen once.

The TCR comes from a pool of human donors (malaria-infected and uninfected, not separated). Material for sequencing was gamma-delta T cells from blood. The V call is TRGV3, the J call TRGJ1 or TRGJ2. Germline matching of the DNA provided the J gene here, since TCRdb leaves it blank. The CDR3 DNA reads as TGTGCCACCTGGGACAGGCGAGGGCAGTTGGGATATTATAAGAAACTCTTT. Translated: CATWDRRGQLGYYKKLF.